The rows below give T cell receptor beta chains drawn from one sample of a study of blood T cell repertoires in COVID-19. Sequencing used immunoSEQ multiplex PCR; TCRdb keeps in-frame clones, though not all of them. The sample has about 180,000 clones; 84% are singletons. The sample consisted of peripheral blood. These receptor sequences come from a man between 18 and 35 years old with active or convalescent COVID-19. CDR3s include the opening cysteine and the closing phenylalanine or tryptophan. A D gene is named only where the DNA matches it firmly. Size is stated for part of the rows, as once, few or many counts, or as a class when the clone is expanded.

d_call j_call clone_size v_call cdr3_aa cdr3_nt
TRBD1 TRBJ1-2 - TRBV6-5 CATGGVYGYTF TGTGCTACAGGGGGCGTTTATGGCTACACCTTC
- TRBJ1-2 - TRBV14 CASSQGAAAYGYTF TGTGCCAGCAGCCAAGGCGCGGCAGCCTATGGCTACACCTTC
TRBD2 TRBJ2-2 - TRBV6-4 CASSAVGTSGTGELFF TGTGCCAGCAGTGCCGTGGGAACTAGCGGCACCGGGGAGCTGTTTTTT
TRBD2 TRBJ2-1 - TRBV3-1/TRBV3-2 CASSQALLAGQNNEQFF TGTGCCAGCAGCCAAGCCTTGCTAGCGGGGCAGAACAATGAGCAGTTCTTC
TRBD1 TRBJ2-1 once TRBV6-5 CASSHPGGEQFF TGTGCCAGCAGCCACCCAGGGGGCGAGCAGTTCTTC
TRBD1 TRBJ2-1 few TRBV2 CASSGADRGQHNEQFF TGTGCCAGCAGCGGAGCGGACAGGGGGCAACACAATGAGCAGTTCTTC
- TRBJ2-1 few TRBV10-2 CASSGGEQFF TGCGCCAGCAGTGGAGGAGAGCAGTTCTTC
TRBD1 TRBJ1-2 - TRBV6-5 CASRPPGQGNGYTF TGTGCCAGCAGGCCACCGGGACAGGGGAATGGCTACACCTTC
- TRBJ1-4 - TRBV28 CASSLLMGATNEKLFF TGTGCCAGCAGTTTATTGATGGGGGCCACTAATGAAAAACTGTTTTTT
- TRBJ1-3 few TRBV27 CASREGLSSGNTIYF TGTGCCAGCAGAGAGGGTCTGAGCTCTGGAAACACCATATATTTT
TRBD2 TRBJ2-2 - TRBV3-1/TRBV3-2 CASSPHGLAGTNTGELFF TGTGCCAGCAGCCCCCACGGACTAGCGGGGACGAACACCGGGGAGCTGTTTTTT
TRBD1 TRBJ1-2 few TRBV4-1 CASSEIYRGGYTF TGCGCCAGCAGTGAGATCTACAGGGGTGGCTACACCTTC
TRBD2 TRBJ2-1 - TRBV7-8 CASSFPTSGPYNEQFF TGTGCCAGCAGCTTTCCGACTAGCGGGCCGTACAATGAGCAGTTCTTC
- TRBJ1-5 - TRBV24-1 CATSDFRGPPSNQPQHF TGTGCCACCAGTGATTTCCGCGGCCCCCCTAGCAATCAGCCCCAGCATTTT
- TRBJ1-5 - TRBV11-2 CASSLRTVTIQPQHF TGTGCCAGCAGCCTCCGGACAGTTACCATTCAGCCCCAGCATTTT
- TRBJ2-5 - TRBV13 CASSEGQPGTQYF TGTGCCAGCAGCGAAGGACAGCCAGGGACCCAGTACTTC
TRBD1 TRBJ1-5 - TRBV28 CASSWDSVDQPQHF TGTGCCAGCAGTTGGGACAGCGTCGATCAGCCCCAGCATTTT
TRBD2 TRBJ2-7 - TRBV7-2 CASSASSGGPGEQYF TGTGCCAGCAGTGCCTCGAGCGGGGGGCCGGGGGAGCAGTACTTC
- TRBJ1-2 - TRBV3-1/TRBV3-2 CASSPRLASNYGYTF TGTGCCAGCAGCCCCCGCCTGGCCTCTAACTATGGCTACACCTTC
TRBD2 TRBJ2-7 - TRBV7-9 CASSPRRLADHSYEQYF TGTGCCAGCAGCCCCAGACGCCTAGCGGACCACTCCTACGAGCAGTACTTC
TRBD1 TRBJ2-3 once TRBV5-4 CASRKPGGSTDTQYF TGTGCCAGCAGAAAACCAGGGGGAAGTACAGATACGCAGTATTTT
- TRBJ2-7 - TRBV28 CASSFHLASYEQYF TGTGCCAGCAGTTTCCACCTAGCCTCCTACGAGCAGTACTTC
- TRBJ1-4 - TRBV6-1 CASSDTGLHEKLFF TGTGCCAGCAGTGACACAGGGTTACATGAAAAACTGTTTTTT
- TRBJ2-3 - TRBV7-3 CASSSSGLGDTQYF TGTGCCAGCAGCTCTTCAGGACTGGGGGATACGCAGTATTTT
TRBD2 TRBJ2-5 - TRBV11-2 CASSFLAGLKETQYF TGTGCCAGCAGCTTTCTAGCGGGGCTAAAAGAGACCCAGTACTTC
- TRBJ2-2 once TRBV5-5 CASSLAQRPGTGELFF TGTGCCAGCAGCTTGGCACAGCGGCCGGGCACCGGGGAGCTGTTTTTT
- TRBJ2-5 - TRBV28 CASSPSGPWETQYF TGTGCCAGCAGCCCAAGCGGGCCCTGGGAGACCCAGTACTTC
- TRBJ2-7 - TRBV5-4 CASSLASYSSYEQYF TGTGCCAGCAGCTTGGCGTCGTATAGCTCCTACGAGCAGTACTTC
TRBD2 TRBJ2-1 - TRBV28 CASSFRGRASNEQFF TGTGCCAGCAGTTTTCGGGGGAGGGCCTCAAATGAGCAGTTCTTC
- TRBJ2-5 - TRBV3-1/TRBV3-2 CASTRSQETQYF TGTGCCAGTACAAGATCACAAGAGACCCAGTACTTC
TRBD1 TRBJ2-3 once TRBV5-1 CASRQGGATDTQYF TGCGCCAGCAGACAGGGGGGAGCCACAGATACGCAGTATTTT
- TRBJ1-6 - TRBV3-1/TRBV3-2 CASSRQLNSPLHF TGTGCCAGCAGCCGACAGCTAAATTCACCCCTCCACTTT
TRBD2 TRBJ2-3 - TRBV5-1 CASSLAPSGTTSTDTQYF TGCGCCAGCAGCTTGGCCCCTAGCGGGACCACCTCCACAGATACGCAGTATTTT
- TRBJ2-1 once TRBV6-2/TRBV6-3 CASSPGGSRIRLNEQFF TGTGCCAGCAGCCCTGGGGGCTCGCGGATCAGGCTCAATGAGCAGTTCTTC
- TRBJ1-5 - TRBV5-6 CASSYGLSNQPQHF TGTGCCAGCAGCTACGGGTTGAGCAATCAGCCCCAGCATTTT
TRBD1 TRBJ2-7 - TRBV15 CATSRATGIFYEQYF TGTGCCACCAGCAGAGCGACAGGGATTTTCTACGAGCAGTACTTC
- TRBJ2-1 - TRBV7-9 CASSLYGDTRNEQFF TGTGCCAGCAGCTTATACGGGGATACTAGGAATGAGCAGTTCTTC
TRBD1 TRBJ1-2 - TRBV7-9 CASSLLGQESYGYTF TGTGCCAGCAGCTTGCTAGGACAGGAGTCCTATGGCTACACCTTC
TRBD1 TRBJ1-3 - TRBV5-1 CASTGQAGNTIYF TGCGCCAGCACGGGACAGGCTGGAAACACCATATATTTT
TRBD2 TRBJ2-1 - TRBV9 CASSPSWGGYNEQFF TGTGCCAGCAGCCCGTCTTGGGGGGGGTACAATGAGCAGTTCTTC
- TRBJ1-1 once TRBV11-1 CASSRPRGVNTEAFF TGTGCCAGCAGCCGCCCCAGGGGTGTGAACACTGAAGCTTTCTTT
TRBD1 TRBJ1-1 - TRBV19 CASSTGQGLFGFF TGTGCCAGTAGTACCGGACAGGGCCTTTTCGGTTTCTTT
TRBD1 TRBJ1-4 - TRBV5-1 CASSYQVGQGGEKLFF TGCGCCAGCAGCTACCAGGTGGGACAGGGTGGAGAAAAACTGTTTTTT
TRBD1 TRBJ1-2 - TRBV18 CASSPEGQMIANYGYTF TGTGCCAGCTCACCCGAGGGACAGATGATAGCTAACTATGGCTACACCTTC
- TRBJ1-1 - TRBV6-5 CASSYSKGGTTEAFF TGTGCCAGCAGTTACTCGAAGGGAGGGACCACTGAAGCTTTCTTT
TRBD2 TRBJ2-5 - TRBV5-8 CASSLPSGGAETQYF TGTGCCAGCAGCTTACCTAGCGGGGGGGCAGAGACCCAGTACTTC
TRBD1 TRBJ1-6 few TRBV11-2 CASSPGDRVGNSPLHF TGTGCCAGCAGCCCGGGGGACAGGGTAGGGAATTCACCCCTCCACTTT
TRBD1 TRBJ2-3 - TRBV24-1 CATSRGRDTDTQYF TGTGCCACCAGCAGGGGGCGGGACACAGATACGCAGTATTTT
TRBD1 TRBJ1-2 - TRBV5-8 CASSTTGGYGYTF TGTGCCAGCAGCACGACAGGGGGCTATGGCTACACCTTC
- TRBJ2-7 - TRBV9 CASSVEALNPYEQYF TGTGCCAGCAGCGTAGAAGCGTTGAACCCCTACGAGCAGTACTTC